This T cell receptor (beta chain) is from a study of CD8 T cells in Susac syndrome. Trimming removed 0 bases from V and 2 bases from J, with 19 bases in between. The CDR3 sequence is 18 residues long. Germline-derived CDR1 and CDR2 are MNHEY and SVGAGI. An amount of RNA that ranged from 0.5 to 1 ug was reverse transcribed with random hexamers. The method of amplification for TCR beta CDR3 was immunoSEQ multiplex PCR, covering 54 Vbeta and 13 Jbeta. TCRdb passed the immunoSEQ multiplex PCR reads through MiXCR, listing each CDR3 protein once. The data contain roughly 400,000 distinct CDR3 sequences, 75% to 90% of them singletons. CD8+ and CD4+ T cells from blood underwent TCR beta sequencing, which was carried out in a high-throughput format.

The source material was CD8+ T cells from PBMCs. This rearrangement joins TRBV6-5 to TRBJ2-5, with D possibly TRBD2 on 5 matching bases. The receptor comes from a human donor with multiple sclerosis. The CDR3 reads CASSYSVGEGRAQETQYF. For the CDR3, the DNA is TGTGCCAGCAGTTACTCGGTCGGTGAGGGTCGCGCACAAGAGACCCAGTACTTC.